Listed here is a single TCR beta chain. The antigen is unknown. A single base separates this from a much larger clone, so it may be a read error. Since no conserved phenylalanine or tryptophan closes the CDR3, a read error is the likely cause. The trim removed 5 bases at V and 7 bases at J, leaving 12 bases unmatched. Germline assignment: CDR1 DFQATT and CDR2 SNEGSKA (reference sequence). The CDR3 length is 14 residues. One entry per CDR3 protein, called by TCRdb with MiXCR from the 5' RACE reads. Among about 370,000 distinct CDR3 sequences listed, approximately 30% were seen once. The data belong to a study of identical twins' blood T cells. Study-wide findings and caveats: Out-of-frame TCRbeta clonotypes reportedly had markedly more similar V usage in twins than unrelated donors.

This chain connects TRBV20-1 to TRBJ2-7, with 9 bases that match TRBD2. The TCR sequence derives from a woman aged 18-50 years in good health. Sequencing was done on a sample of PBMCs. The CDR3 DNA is TGCAGTGCTGCCTATAGCGGGGGACCGGGGGAGCAGTACCTC. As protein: CSAAYSGGPGEQYL.